The T cell receptor (beta chain) described here comes from a study of CD8+CD57+ T cells in acquired aplastic anemia. General study findings and limits: Controls did not differ significantly from patients in CD8+ Simpson's diversity.

According to the study, genomic DNA was the template for TCR beta VDJ and CDR3 profiling. Via MiXCR, TCRdb re-called the reads, giving one row per CDR3 protein. Here the sample spans 250,000 or so distinct CDR3 sequences, roughly half being singletons. This clonotype was picked up many times. Its specificity is unknown. V shed 5 bases, J shed 0 bases, and the junction held 3 bases outside the gene matches. Germline CDR1 and CDR2: SEHNR and FQNEAQ (reference sequence). The CDR3 has 16 residues. Sequencing was done on patients that had shown CD8+CD57+ cell expansion by flow cytometry. This sequence was found in a human donor with aplastic anemia. The chain links TRBV7-9 to TRBJ1-6, with TRBD1 matching over 8 bases. Sequencing was carried out using sorted CD4+, CD8+, or CD8+CD57+ T cells (not recorded which) from PBMCs. The CDR3 coding sequence is TGTGCCAGCAGCGTTACAGGGGGCTCCTATAATTCACCCCTCCACTTT. Protein sequence: CASSVTGGSYNSPLHF.